This T cell receptor beta chain derives from a study of OX40 agonist ivuxolimab in advanced cancers. Across the whole study: People in dose escalation had one of these cancers: hepatocellular carcinoma, melanoma, renal cell or head and neck cancer. Allowance was made for prior anti-PD-1, anti-PD-L1 or anti-CTLA-4 therapy, and roughly 40% had some. The study's findings and limits: Low clonal expansion, among the lowest seen, marked partial responders at 0.1-3.0 mg/kg. The study observed clonal expansion of CD4+ and CD8+ blood T cells by week 6 at 0.1 to 3.0 mg/kg.

This CDR3 region has 16 residues. Trimming stripped 4 bases from V and 1 base from J, with 17 bases between. Germline assignment: CDR1 KGHSH and CDR2 LQKENI. Libraries were prepared by immunoSEQ multiplex PCR; TCRdb keeps only in-frame clonotypes and omits some of them. The profile covers just under 75,000 clones, with about 90% appearing a single time and 0.44% taken by the ten largest. The count of this clone is one. Antigen: not known. The rearrangement uses TRBV18 and TRBJ2-7; no clear D gene. The receptor's source is an adult with an advanced solid tumor such as melanoma, head and neck, liver or kidney cancer. The sample consisted of CD4+ or CD8+ T cells sorted from blood, taken in a trial of the OX40 agonist ivuxolimab. CDR3 coding DNA: TGTGCCAGCTCACGGCGAACGGAAACGAGGTCCTACGAGCAGTACTTC. Its protein product is CASSRRTETRSYEQYF.